The present T cell receptor (beta chain) was sequenced within a study of T-cell reconstitution after alpha-beta-depleted transplantation in children (dated by TCRdb to 2016 to 2018). About the investigation overall: Using TCR repertoire profiling, the study quantitatively followed how T-cell immune reconstitution unfolded in children after TCRalphabeta/CD19-depleted allogeneic hematopoietic cell transplantation. General study outcomes and caveats: The apparently early alphabetaT-cell count recovery about two months after transplant was reportedly dependent on only several hundred rapidly expanded clones derived from non-depleted graft cells. Over the following months the frequencies of hyperexpanded clones went down, and after one year T-cell counts and TCRbeta diversity were mostly credited to newly produced T cells. In some patients, the high TCRbeta diversity seen at day 60 was put down to recipient T cells and intrathymic progenitors that had survived conditioning.

This specimen's treatment or condition label, interpreted: allogeneic hematopoietic cell transplantation with graft depleted of TCRalphabeta T cells and CD19 B cells. Transplant recipients were children who received TCRalphabeta/CD19-depleted allogeneic hematopoietic cell grafts. The CDR3 measures 18 amino acids from cysteine to phenylalanine. Here the CDR3 DNA is all that survives: 54 bases in frame from base 1. CDR1 and CDR2, looked up from the germline V gene, are SGHVS and FQNEAQ. Deletion took 5 bases off V and 0 bases off J, with a span of 20 bases between the germline ends. This clonotype was counted only a few times. Its binding antigen is unknown. Nothing much larger sits one base from this clone, and base qualities are not available. Library construction relied on PCR. Sequencing used an Illumina HiSeq 2500. TCR library preparation used molecular barcoding, with unique molecular identifiers applied to normalize quantification of the TCRbeta repertoire. Using fastp at Q25 and MiXCR, TCRdb reprocessed the public reads and kept productive beta chains. Here each entry gathers all rows of one CDR3 protein and keeps the most common genes and DNA. The sample table lists around 190,000 distinct CDR3 sequences, about 6.6% of them with a count of one. Of the sample, 5.5% to 6.5% falls within the top ten clones.

The source of this sequence is a boy aged 2 to 10 with acute lymphoblastic leukemia, due to receive a stem cell transplant. Sequenced material: PBMCs, taken before TCRalphabeta/CD19-depleted stem cell transplant. The chain is made from TRBV7-8 and TRBJ1-5, with an unclear D gene assignment. The CDR3 here reads CASSRNWAEPYSNQPQHF. The nucleotides read TGTGCCAGCAGCCGGAATTGGGCGGAACCCTATAGCAATCAGCCCCAGCATTTT.